This TCR beta chain comes out of a study of memory CD4+ T cells and cytomegalovirus serostatus. Study results and limitations: Suggested: most of the CMV-linked TCR signature lies in CD4+ memory cells. Repertoires predicted CMV serostatus with median bootstrapped AUC of about 0.96. Each of approximately 70 CMV-associated TCRbeta sequences occurred in one to five individuals.

Some clones are missing from TCRdb's copy, which holds only in-frame ones; the method was immunoSEQ multiplex PCR. The sample shows 75,000 to 95,000 clones, 65% to 85% of them seen only once. A note on this clone: Antigen specificity is unknown.

Single viable CD3+CD4+CD8-CD45RO+ cells were sorted as the memory CD4+ T cells. CD4+ T cells were isolated by positive magnetic selection. The sequence derives from an adult in good health and CMV-seronegative. Specimen: memory CD4+ T cells from blood.

The CDR3 nucleotides are TGCAGCGTTGGTTCTGGCAGGGGGTGGGAGCAGTACTTC. It encodes CSVGSGRGWEQYF. V and J are TRBV29-1 and TRBJ2-5; 7 nucleotides agree with TRBD1. Germline V gene lookup returns CDR1 SQVTM and CDR2 ANQGSEA. The CDR3 length is 13 residues. The trim removed 4 bases at V and 11 bases at J, leaving 13 bases unmatched.